Described below is a single T cell receptor (beta chain) sequence and its context. The CDR3 spans 13 residues. The germline gives CDR1 SGHNT, CDR2 YYREEE (reference sequence). With 3 bases removed from V and 0 bases from J, the gap between germline ends came to 6 bases. Clones were read by immunoSEQ multiplex PCR, and TCRdb kept only the in-frame ones, dropping some. Among around 140,000 clones listed, almost 85% were seen once. The data are from a study of T cell responses to AZD1222 COVID-19 vaccine. The chain joins TRBV5-4 to TRBJ1-1, with no clear D. The sample consisted of peripheral blood, taken 28 days after the second dose of the MenACWY control vaccine. The receptor was derived from an adult who received the MenACWY meningococcal vaccine as a control. CDR3 DNA: TGTGCCAGCAGCTCCATCCTGAACACTGAAGCTTTCTTT. The encoded protein is CASSSILNTEAFF.